The source of this T cell receptor (beta chain) is a study of CD8+CD57+ T cells in acquired aplastic anemia listed by TCRdb under 2018. With regard to the full study: A mean of about 3.2 ug of DNA, ranging from roughly 0.19 to 27.4 ug, was extracted from sorted CD4+ and CD8+ cells. The investigation overall reported the following: Around 30 CD8+ CDR3 sequences were shared between patients and controls but appeared highly expressed in patients and within their immunodominant clones. CD8+ Simpson's diversity did not differ significantly between patients and healthy controls (P=0.060).

TCR beta VDJ combination and CDR3 sequence profiling used genomic DNA as the template. TCR repertoire sequencing was run on an Illumina HiSeq 2000. As for the original processing: Repertoires were assessed using TRBV/TRBJ rearrangement plots, CDR3 size and DJ length profiles, and Simpson's diversity index. Whichever DNA sequence was most abundant in the deep sequencing data was defined as the immunodominant clone. CDR3 amino acid sequences were screened for sharing across subjects and compared with published repertoires and the VDJdb database. TCRdb applied fastp at Q25 and MiXCR to the public reads, then kept only in-frame beta chains. Duplicate CDR3 protein sequences are folded into a single record with the most common DNA and genes. The V and J calls and clone size come from TCRdb's table, not from the authors' own analysis. The sample data list 150,000 to 200,000 distinct CDR3 sequences, and 64% of these were observed just once. The ten largest make up approximately 44% of the sample.

TCR repertoires of sorted CD4+ and CD8+ blood T cells from severe aplastic anemia patients and healthy subjects were deep-sequenced in the study. Ficoll-Paque density gradient centrifugation was used to isolate peripheral blood mononuclear cells. Before DNA extraction, CD4+ and CD8+ T cells were sorted by FACS or by magnetic beads. Regarding this clonotype: Its cognate antigen has yet to be identified. No base quality information exists; no much larger clone differs at one position.

Via the germline V gene, CDR1 is SGHVS and CDR2 FQNEAQ. Its CDR3 holds 14 amino acids, cysteine through phenylalanine. Only the CDR3 DNA is retained, 42 bases long and in frame from the first base. V loses 2 bases of germline sequence and J loses 3 bases, and the interval between the two ends is 11 bases. Recombination joined TRBV7-8 with TRBJ2-7; the D gene cannot be named for sure. The source is a human donor with severe aplastic anemia or a healthy control (not recorded which). Sequencing input: sorted CD4+, CD8+, or CD8+CD57+ T cells (not recorded which) from PBMCs. The CDR3 here reads CASSLSNTYYEQYF. The sequence in DNA is TGTGCCAGCAGCTTATCGAATACTTACTACGAGCAGTACTTC.